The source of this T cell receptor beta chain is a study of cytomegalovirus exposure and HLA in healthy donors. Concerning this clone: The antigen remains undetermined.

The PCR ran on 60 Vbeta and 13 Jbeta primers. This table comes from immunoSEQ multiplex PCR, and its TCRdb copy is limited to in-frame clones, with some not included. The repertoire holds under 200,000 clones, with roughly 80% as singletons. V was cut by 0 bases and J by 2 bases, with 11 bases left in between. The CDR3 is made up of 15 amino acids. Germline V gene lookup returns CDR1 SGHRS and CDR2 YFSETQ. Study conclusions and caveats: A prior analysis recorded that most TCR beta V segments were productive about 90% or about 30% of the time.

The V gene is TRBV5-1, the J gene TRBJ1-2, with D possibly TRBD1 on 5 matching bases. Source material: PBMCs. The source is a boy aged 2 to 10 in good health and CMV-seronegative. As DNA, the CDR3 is TGCGCCAGCAGCTTGGTTGCAGGGAACAACTATGGCTACACCTTC. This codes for CASSLVAGNNYGYTF.